Each of the 7 T cell receptor beta chains below was sequenced from the same sample in a study of blood T cell repertoires in COVID-19. Measured with immunoSEQ multiplex PCR; TCRdb has only the in-frame clones, and not every one. The table includes 90,000 to 150,000 clones, around three quarters detected once. Sequenced: peripheral blood. The source of these receptors is a woman older than 75 with acute or convalescent COVID-19.

The chain has TRBV28 and TRBJ1-1, with 10 bases that match TRBD1. V dropped 5 bases and J dropped 11; count of bases not matched to a gene: 5. The CDR3 runs 12 residues. Germline-derived CDR1 and CDR2 are MDHEN and SYDVKM. The CDR3 here is CASSPGQGRAFF. The DNA of the CDR3 is TGTGCCAGCAGTCCGGGACAGGGGCGGGCTTTCTTT.

The V and J genes are TRBV2 and TRBJ1-6; D is perhaps TRBD1 (5 bases). Germline CDR1 SNHLY, CDR2 FYNNEI. Trimming cost V 8 bases and J 6 bases, with 17 bases left between them. This CDR3 comprises 15 residues. CDR3 region: CASAYLGGSNSPLHF. DNA for the CDR3: TGTGCCAGCGCATACCTGGGGGGGAGTAATTCACCCCTCCACTTT.

This chain connects TRBV7-3 to TRBJ2-1, with 9 bases lining up with TRBD2. V dropped 5 bases and J dropped 7; count of bases not matched to a gene: 9. CDR1 and CDR2 from the germline V gene are SGHTA and FQGTGA. This CDR3 has 15 residues. The CDR3 region has the DNA TGTGCCAGCAGCGTTATAGCGGGAGAAATAAATGAGCAGTTCTTC. Its protein is CASSVIAGEINEQFF.

The chain combines TRBV3-1 (or the pseudogene TRBV3-2) with TRBJ2-7; TRBD2 matches at 12 bases. CDR3 length: 15 residues. CDR1 is LGHDT and CDR2 is YNNKEL in the germline V gene (reference sequence). V was pared by 5 bases and J by 4 bases, with 6 bases of the junction left unmatched. The CDR3 spells CASSEGLAGLYEQYF. The CDR3 nucleotides read TGTGCCAGCAGCGAAGGACTAGCGGGATTGTACGAGCAGTACTTC.

The V and J genes are TRBV6-2 or TRBV6-3 and TRBJ2-3; 9 bases match TRBD1. Germline CDR1 is MNHEY and CDR2 is SVGEGT. Germline trimming cut 3 bases from V and 2 bases from J; bases unmatched to any gene: 6. This CDR3 contains 16 residues. CDR3 protein: CASSYSGTGFTDTQYF. The DNA for the CDR3 is TGTGCCAGCAGTTATTCCGGGACAGGGTTCACAGATACGCAGTATTTT.

The rearrangement joins TRBV2 to TRBJ2-2; D perhaps matches TRBD2 (6 bases). CDR1 is SNHLY and CDR2 is FYNNEI in the germline V gene. Trimming pared 8 bases from V and 4 bases from J, leaving 14 bases between. The CDR3 covers 14 residues. CDR3 protein: CASGRLESTGELFF. The CDR3 DNA is TGTGCCAGCGGACGACTAGAGAGCACCGGGGAGCTGTTTTTT.

The chain recombines TRBV27 with TRBJ1-5; D is unclear. The V gene's germline CDR1 is MNHEY and CDR2 SMNVEV (reference sequence). V was shortened by 8 bases and J by 4 bases, with 15 bases between the two germline ends. The CDR3 extends over 14 amino acids. CDR3 sequence (DNA): TGTGCCAGCGGCGGAATGCGGGGTAATCAGCCCCAGCATTTT. Translation gives CASGGMRGNQPQHF.